The 27 T cell receptor beta chains presented below share a single source sample, sequenced in a study of CD8 T cells in Susac syndrome (dated by TCRdb to about 2019). Library construction relied on the immunoSEQ multiplex PCR assay. RNA was extracted using the RNeasy kit, and about 0.5 to 1 microgram was reverse transcribed with random hexamers. The public reads were quality trimmed at Q25 with fastp and then assembled into clones with MiXCR by TCRdb, keeping productive beta chains. Merged by CDR3 protein, the rows form single entries marked with the most common genes and DNA. For this sample there are approximately 120,000 distinct CDR3 sequences; about 96% appear just once. Jointly, the top ten make up about 0.095% of the sample. Input material: CD4+ T cells from PBMCs. The receptors here all came from a human donor in good health.

This clonotype showed up just a few times. CDR3 bases: TGTGCCAGCAGCCCGCCGGGCCGAAGCTCCTACAATGAGCAGTTCTTC. Translating gives CASSPPGRSSYNEQFF. V is TRBV7-9 and J is TRBJ2-1; D not certain. V shed 5 bases and J shed 0 bases, with 14 bases lying between them. Per the germline V gene, CDR1 is SEHNR and CDR2 is FQNEAQ (reference sequence). CDR3 length equals 16 residues.

V and J are TRBV15 and TRBJ2-5; D is unresolved. This CDR3 is 13 amino acids long. Per the germline V gene, CDR1 is LNHNV and CDR2 is YYDKDF (reference sequence). The V end was cut by 0 bases, the J end by 2 bases, with 4 bases between. The CDR3 reads CATSREYQETQYF. CDR3 in DNA: TGTGCCACCAGCAGAGAGTATCAAGAGACCCAGTACTTC.

This clonotype appeared a few times. J is TRBJ2-5 and V is TRBV18, with 9 positions matching TRBD1. With V trimmed by 4 bases and J by 5 bases, 5 bases remained unmatched. From germline, CDR1 is KGHSH and CDR2 LQKENI. The CDR3 totals 14 residues. Here the CDR3 DNA reads TGTGCCAGCTCACGTACAGGGGGCCGGGAGACCCAGTACTTC. Amino acid sequence: CASSRTGGRETQYF.

V and J are TRBV6-2 or TRBV6-3 and TRBJ2-1; 7 bases are a match to TRBD2. This CDR3 has 14 residues. The V gene end was trimmed by 4 bases and the J gene end by 3 bases; junction bases not matched to a gene: 3. In germline, CDR1 is MNHEY, CDR2 SVGEGT. DNA for the CDR3: TGTGCCAGCAGTTGGAGCGGGGTCTACAATGAGCAGTTCTTC. It specifies CASSWSGVYNEQFF.

J is TRBJ1-5 and V is TRBV14, with 7 bases that match TRBD1. CDR3 length: 14 residues. V gave up 7 bases and J gave up 6 bases; unmatched junction bases: 9. CDR1 and CDR2 (germline): SGHDN, FVKESK. CDR3 nucleotides: TGTGCCAGCACCCAGGGGGAGGAGAGTCAGCCCCAGCATTTT. Its translation is CASTQGEESQPQHF.

This sequence joins TRBV29-1 and TRBJ1-2, with D hard to call. The CDR3 has 14 residues. V was pared by 4 bases and J by 0 bases, with 12 bases between. The germline gives CDR1 SQVTM, CDR2 ANQGSEA. Written as DNA, the CDR3 is TGCAGCGTTGTACTGGCTGAAGCTAACTATGGCTACACCTTC. This sequence encodes CSVVLAEANYGYTF.

The rearrangement links TRBV27 to TRBJ1-4; 7 bases map to TRBD1. The CDR3 is made up of 14 amino acids. Losses at the gene ends were 5 bases for V and 4 bases for J; bases not matched to a gene: 4. Germline V lookup: CDR1 MNHEY, CDR2 SMNVEV (reference sequence). The CDR3 protein is CASSLNRGNEKLFF. Here the CDR3 DNA reads TGTGCCAGCAGTCTGAACAGGGGTAATGAAAAACTGTTTTTT.

The CDR3 region has the DNA TGTGCCAGCAGCGATAGCGGGAGGCCCTGGGAGCAGTTCTTC. This translates into CASSDSGRPWEQFF. The chain employs TRBV7-2 and TRBJ2-1; 10 bases line up with TRBD2. V lost 5 bases, J lost 10 bases, and 8 bases stayed unmatched. This CDR3 contains 14 residues. CDR1 is SGHTA and CDR2 is FQGNSA in the germline V gene.

The chain is built from TRBV29-1 and TRBJ2-2; D is unclear. The CDR3 is made up of 13 amino acids. Trimming cost V 4 bases and J 6 bases, with 12 bases left between them. CDR1 and CDR2 from the germline V gene are SQVTM and ANQGSEA. CDR3 sequence (DNA): TGCAGCGTTGCCATTTCTCTGTCCGGGGAGCTGTTTTTT. Translated, it gives CSVAISLSGELFF.

In this sample, this clonotype turned up once. V usage is TRBV7-2 and J usage is TRBJ1-2; D might be TRBD1 (6 bases). Trimming removed 4 bases at V and 6 bases at J, with 15 bases between. The CDR3 length is 14 residues. Germline V lookup: CDR1 SGHTA, CDR2 FQGNSA. CDR3 nucleotide sequence: TGTGCCAGCAGCTCCCGATCACAGGGAAATGGCTACACCTTC. Translation gives CASSSRSQGNGYTF.

The CDR3 loop reads CASSSVGLAKETQYF. As DNA, the CDR3 is TGCGCCAGCAGCTCCGTGGGACTAGCTAAAGAGACCCAGTACTTC. The rearrangement uses TRBV5-1 and TRBJ2-5, with TRBD2 identical over 9 bases. Losses at the gene ends were 3 bases for V and 3 bases for J; bases not matched to a gene: 6. The germline gives CDR1 SGHRS, CDR2 YFSETQ. This CDR3 has 15 amino acids.

V is TRBV9 and J is TRBJ2-3; 7 bases are a match to TRBD1. Trimming removed 3 bases from V and 0 bases from J; junction bases left unmatched: 7. The CDR3 length is 16 residues. Germline assignment: CDR1 SGDLS and CDR2 YYNGEE. The CDR3 loop reads CASSGSGTESTDTQYF. The CDR3 bases are TGTGCCAGCAGCGGATCCGGGACAGAAAGCACAGATACGCAGTATTTT.

The CDR3 loop is CASSPGTGGNNEQYF. The CDR3 DNA is TGCGCCAGCAGCCCGGGGACAGGGGGAAATAACGAGCAGTACTTC. This sequence joins TRBV5-1 and TRBJ2-7; 11 positions agree with TRBD1. V lost 4 bases and J lost 5; bases outside the gene matches: 8. The CDR3 has 15 residues. CDR1 SGHRS and CDR2 YFSETQ come from the germline V gene.

The chain couples TRBV20-1 to TRBJ1-2, with D possibly matching TRBD1 (5 bases). CDR3 length: 11 amino acids. The germline V gene encodes CDR1 DFQATT and CDR2 SNEGSKA (reference sequence). V was shortened by 4 bases and J by 7 bases, with 10 bases between the two germline ends. The chain's CDR3 is CSAKYGTGYTF. CDR3 nucleotide sequence: TGCAGTGCTAAGTACGGGACTGGCTACACCTTC.

This chain joins TRBV3-1 and TRBJ2-5; D might be TRBD2 (5 bases). The CDR3 consists of 14 residues. Germline CDR1 and CDR2: LGHDT and YNNKEL (reference sequence). With 8 bases removed from V and 2 bases from J, the gap between germline ends came to 15 bases. The chain's CDR3 is CASGKAGPQETQYF. The CDR3 DNA reads TGTGCCAGCGGTAAGGCGGGCCCTCAAGAGACCCAGTACTTC.

This chain uses TRBV6-2 or TRBV6-3 with TRBJ2-2; 7 bases are shared with TRBD2. V trimming: 6 bases; J trimming: 5 bases; junction bases outside the gene matches: 6. The CDR3 covers 14 residues. Germline-derived CDR1 and CDR2 are MNHEY and SVGEGT. CDR3 sequence (DNA): TGTGCCAGCAGGGACCGACTAGCTACCGGGGAGCTGTTTTTT. Translating gives CASRDRLATGELFF.

The chain employs TRBV13 and TRBJ1-2; TRBD1 matches at 7 bases. Germline V gene lookup returns CDR1 PRHDT and CDR2 FYEKMQ (reference sequence). With V trimmed by 4 bases and J by 2 bases, 7 bases remained unmatched. The CDR3 has 15 residues. The CDR3 coding sequence is TGTGCCAGCAGCTCATTATTGACAGGGAACTATGGCTACACCTTC. This translates into CASSSLLTGNYGYTF.

The rearrangement joins TRBV29-1 to TRBJ2-7; 7 bases are a match to TRBD1. V was clipped by 6 bases and J by 0 bases; unmatched bases: 14. CDR1 and CDR2 from the germline V gene are SQVTM and ANQGSEA. There are 16 residues in the CDR3. This CDR3 is CSVGPSERGPSYEQYF. The CDR3 nucleotides are TGCAGCGTCGGACCCTCGGAGAGGGGGCCCTCCTACGAGCAGTACTTC.

J is TRBJ2-4 and V is TRBV20-1; D unresolved. Trimming took 2 bases from V and 0 from J, leaving 5 bases between them. CDR1 and CDR2 (germline): DFQATT, SNEGSKA (reference sequence). The CDR3 consists of 13 residues. This CDR3 is CSARSQAKNIQYF. In DNA, the CDR3 is TGCAGTGCTAGATCGCAAGCCAAAAACATTCAGTACTTC.

The chain recombines TRBV11-2 with TRBJ2-5, with 8 nucleotides matching TRBD2. The trim removed 5 bases at V and 2 bases at J, leaving 10 bases unmatched. There are 16 residues in the CDR3. Germline loops: CDR1 SGHAT, CDR2 FQNNGV. The CDR3 spells CASSKGYGTRQETQYF. CDR3 nucleotide sequence: TGTGCCAGCAGCAAGGGGTACGGGACTAGACAAGAGACCCAGTACTTC.

The rearrangement links TRBV4-3 to TRBJ2-1, with TRBD2 matching 7 bases. The CDR3 covers 13 residues. Unmatched junction bases numbered 4, after V lost 2 bases and J lost 9 bases. CDR1 and CDR2 from the germline V gene are LGHNA and YSLEER. The CDR3, as DNA: TGCGCCAGCAGCCAACAACTAGCGACTGAGCAGTTCTTC. This sequence encodes CASSQQLATEQFF.

The rearrangement joins TRBV16 to TRBJ2-7; TRBD1 agrees at 7 bases. J was trimmed by 4 bases and V by 0 bases; bases with no gene match: 6. The germline V gene has CDR1 KGHSY and CDR2 FQNENV. The CDR3 is 15 residues long. As DNA, the CDR3 is TGTGCCAGCAGCCAATCAGTGGACAGGATTTACGAGCAGTACTTC. Residues: CASSQSVDRIYEQYF. Complete variable domain (other parts from reference TRBV16 and TRBJ2-7): GEEVAQTPKHLVRGEGQKAKLYCAPIKGHSYVFWYQQVLKNEFKFLISFQNENVFDETGMPKERFSAKCLPNSPCSLEIQATKLEDSAVYFCASSQSVDRIYEQYFGPGTRLTVT.

The rearrangement uses TRBV20-1 and TRBJ1-2; TRBD1 matches 7 bases. V gave up 6 bases and J gave up 4 bases; unmatched junction bases: 14. CDR3 length: 15 residues. Germline V gene data show CDR1 as DFQATT and CDR2 as SNEGSKA (reference sequence). The CDR3 spells CSAGTVASITYGYTF. The CDR3 DNA reads TGCAGTGCCGGGACAGTGGCATCCATTACCTATGGCTACACCTTC.

The chain is built from TRBV28 and TRBJ1-3, with D possibly TRBD1 on 5 matching bases. This CDR3 spans 12 amino acids. The germline V and J ends were trimmed by 8 bases and 9 bases, with 14 bases remaining between them. Germline CDR1 MDHEN, CDR2 SYDVKM. The CDR3 spells CASFPAGGTIYF. In DNA form, the CDR3 reads TGTGCCAGCTTTCCGGCGGGGGGCACCATATATTTT.

Of note for this clonotype: One end of the junction varies from germline; a read error may be responsible. The chain uses TRBV20-1 and TRBJ2-3; a possible D gene is TRBD2 (5 bases). The CDR3 spans 14 residues. Germline loops: CDR1 DFQATT, CDR2 SNEGSKA (reference sequence). The CDR3 DNA is TGCAGTGCCAGAGCGTCGGGGATCGGGGATACGCAGTATTTT. Protein sequence: CSARASGIGDTQYF.

V is TRBV7-2 and J is TRBJ2-5; no reliable D call. Germline CDR1 reads SGHTA; CDR2 reads FQGNSA. The CDR3 has 14 amino acids. Trimming removed 2 bases at V and 0 bases at J, with 7 bases between. The CDR3, as DNA: TGTGCCAGCAGCTTACGGCGAGACCAAGAGACCCAGTACTTC. It encodes CASSLRRDQETQYF. The full variable domain, with the rest looked up from reference TRBV7-2 and TRBJ2-5, is GAGVSQSPSNKVTEKGKDVELRCDPISGHTALYWYRQSLGQGLEFLIYFQGNSAPDKSGLPSDRFSAERTGGSVSTLTIQRTQQEDSAVYLCASSLRRDQETQYFGPGTRLLVL.

V and J are TRBV28 and TRBJ2-5; TRBD1 matches 11 bases. The CDR3 spans 16 residues. V was pared by 5 bases and J by 6 bases, with 11 bases of the junction left unmatched. The V gene's germline CDR1 is MDHEN and CDR2 SYDVKM. CDR3 in amino acids: CASSLPGTGGQKTQYF. The CDR3 region has the DNA TGTGCCAGCAGTCTACCCGGGACAGGGGGTCAGAAGACCCAGTACTTC.